The sequence of this T cell receptor beta chain was determined in a study of blood T cells in healthy people across ages. Study-level points and caveats: Unsorted PBMC input precluded a conclusive naive versus antigen-experienced comparison. In long-lived donors, naive CD4+ cell counts and diversity exceeded those of aged donors.

Worth noting for this clonotype: Its antigen is not identified.

Primers used in a second PCR of about 6 to 11 cycles were a sample-barcoded 5' primer and a J-beta primer mix. A template-switch adaptor with 12 random nucleotides tagged each cDNA molecule. TCRdb used MiXCR to reprocess the 5' RACE reads, holding one entry per CDR3 protein. The table records over a million distinct CDR3 sequences, 40% to 50% of them present only once. V lost 5 bases, J lost 1 base, and 4 bases stayed unmatched. CDR1 is LNHDA and CDR2 is SQIVND in the germline V gene (reference sequence). The CDR3 covers 15 residues. Sequencing was carried out using blood. This chain joins TRBV19 and TRBJ2-7; TRBD2 agrees at 11 bases. The clonotype was recovered from a woman aged 60 to 75 in good health. The CDR3 spells CASSGSSGRSYEQYF. Here the CDR3 DNA reads TGTGCCAGTAGTGGGTCTAGCGGGAGGTCCTACGAGCAGTACTTC. Full variable domain (rest looked up from reference TRBV19 and TRBJ2-7): DGGITQSPKYLFRKEGQNVTLSCEQNLNHDAMYWYRQDPGQGLRLIYYSQIVNDFQKGDIAEGYSVSREKKESFPLTVTSAQKNPTAFYLCASSGSSGRSYEQYFGPGTRLTVT.